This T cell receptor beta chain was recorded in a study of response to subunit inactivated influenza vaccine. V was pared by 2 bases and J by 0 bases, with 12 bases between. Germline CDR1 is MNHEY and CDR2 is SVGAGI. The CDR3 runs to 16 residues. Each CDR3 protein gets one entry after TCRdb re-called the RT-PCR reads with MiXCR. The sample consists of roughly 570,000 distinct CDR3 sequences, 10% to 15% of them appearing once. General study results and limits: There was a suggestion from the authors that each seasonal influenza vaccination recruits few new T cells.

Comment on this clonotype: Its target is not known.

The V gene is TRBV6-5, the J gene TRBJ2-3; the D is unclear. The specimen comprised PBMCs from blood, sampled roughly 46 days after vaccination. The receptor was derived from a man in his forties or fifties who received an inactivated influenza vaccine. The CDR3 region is CASSYQSRFSTDTQYF. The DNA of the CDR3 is TGTGCCAGCAGTTACCAGAGCCGCTTTAGCACAGATACGCAGTATTTT.